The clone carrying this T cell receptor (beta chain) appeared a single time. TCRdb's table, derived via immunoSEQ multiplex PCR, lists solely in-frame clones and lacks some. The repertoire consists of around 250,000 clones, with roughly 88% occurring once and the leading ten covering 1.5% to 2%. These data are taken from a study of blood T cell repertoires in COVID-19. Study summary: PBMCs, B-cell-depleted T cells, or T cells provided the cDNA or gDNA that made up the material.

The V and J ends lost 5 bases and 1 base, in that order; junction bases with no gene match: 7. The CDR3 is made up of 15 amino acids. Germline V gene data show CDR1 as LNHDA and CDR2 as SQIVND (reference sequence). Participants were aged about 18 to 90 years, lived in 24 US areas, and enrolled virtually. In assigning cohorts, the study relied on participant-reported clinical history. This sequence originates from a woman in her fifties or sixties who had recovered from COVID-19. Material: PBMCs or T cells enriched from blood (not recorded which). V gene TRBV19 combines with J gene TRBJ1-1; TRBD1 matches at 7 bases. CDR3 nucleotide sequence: TGTGCCAGTAGTGCCCTCAGGACAGGGAACACTGAAGCTTTCTTT. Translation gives CASSALRTGNTEAFF.